These 31 T cell receptor beta chains were all obtained from the same sample, sequenced in a study of shared clonotypes between healthy human individuals. Assay: immunoSEQ multiplex PCR; the TCRdb copy retains only in-frame clones and omits some. The data hold around 99,000 clones, with about 70% observed a single time. The sample consisted of memory CD8+ T cells sorted from blood. Subset denoted: CD45RO+ cells pooled with CCR7-negative TemRA cells. These receptors were taken from a man aged 30-40 years in good health.

There are a few counts of this clone. Other DNA sequences within the sample encode an identical CDR3. The chain joins TRBV15 to TRBJ2-3; D unclear. Germline loops: CDR1 LNHNV, CDR2 YYDKDF (reference sequence). Deletions cut 1 base from V and 6 bases from J, with 8 bases between. This CDR3 contains 13 residues. The CDR3 loop is CATSRVPGDTQYF. The CDR3 DNA sequence: TGTGCCACCAGCAGAGTCCCTGGGGATACGCAGTATTTT.

The J gene is TRBJ2-3, the V gene TRBV18, with D unclear. Looked up from germline, CDR1 is KGHSH and CDR2 is LQKENI. Trimming removed 5 bases from V and 6 bases from J, with 9 bases in between. The CDR3 sequence is 12 residues long. CDR3 protein: CASSTAWDTQYF. The CDR3 DNA reads TGTGCCAGCTCAACCGCATGGGATACGCAGTATTTT.

The chain combines TRBV28 with TRBJ2-7; D is undetermined. Germline V gene data show CDR1 as MDHEN and CDR2 as SYDVKM. CDR3 length equals 12 residues. V lost 7 bases and J lost 0, with 7 bases in between. CDR3 protein: CASTHSSYEQYF. CDR3 DNA: TGTGCCAGCACACACAGCTCCTACGAGCAGTACTTC.

V is TRBV29-1 and J is TRBJ2-3, with 9 bases aligning to TRBD2. V was pared by 6 bases and J by 0 bases, with 4 bases of the junction left unmatched. The CDR3 length is 14 residues. Germline CDR1 SQVTM, CDR2 ANQGSEA. The DNA for the CDR3 is TGCAGCGTCATAGCGGGAGTGAGCACAGATACGCAGTATTTT. Its protein product is CSVIAGVSTDTQYF.

The rearrangement joins TRBV6-5 to TRBJ2-2; D is uncertain. Trimming cost V 2 bases and J 3 bases, with 4 bases left between them. In germline, CDR1 is MNHEY, CDR2 SVGAGI. This CDR3 is built from 13 residues. The CDR3 DNA sequence: TGTGCCAGCAGTTACGAGGACACCGGGGAGCTGTTTTTT. This sequence encodes CASSYEDTGELFF.

This clone appeared a single time. The rearrangement joins TRBV28 to TRBJ2-1; TRBD1 or TRBD2 may be the D gene (5 bases each). Trimming removed 5 bases from V and 9 bases from J, with 14 bases in between. This CDR3 is 13 amino acids long. Germline loops: CDR1 MDHEN, CDR2 SYDVKM. The CDR3 nucleotides are TGTGCCAGCAGTCCACTGGGGACGGGTGAGCAGTTCTTC. This encodes CASSPLGTGEQFF.

V gene TRBV2 combines with J gene TRBJ2-7, with 7 bases fitting TRBD2. This CDR3 has 13 amino acids. Germline-derived CDR1 and CDR2 are SNHLY and FYNNEI. The ends lost 1 base at V and 8 bases at J; junction bases unmatched: 5. CDR3 residues: CASSEGGGVQQYF. CDR3 nucleotides: TGTGCCAGCAGTGAAGGGGGGGGAGTCCAGCAGTACTTC.

The chain combines TRBV5-1 with TRBJ2-4, with 12 bases lining up with TRBD2. V shed 0 bases, J shed 4 bases, and the junction held 5 bases outside the gene matches. Germline V gene data show CDR1 as SGHRS and CDR2 as YFSETQ. This CDR3 has 17 amino acids. The CDR3 loop reads CASSLELAGGTKNIQYF. CDR3 DNA sequence: TGCGCCAGCAGCTTGGAACTAGCGGGAGGAACGAAAAACATTCAGTACTTC.

The V call is TRBV7-6, the J call TRBJ2-3, with D possibly matching TRBD2 (5 bases). Trimming took 3 bases from V and 2 from J, leaving 9 bases between them. Germline V gives CDR1 SGHVS, CDR2 FNYEAQ. CDR3 size: 14 residues. The CDR3 DNA sequence: TGTGCCAGCAGCTTGCCGGGATTCACAGATACGCAGTATTTT. It specifies CASSLPGFTDTQYF.

This clone was found a few times. The CDR3 spells CASSWGTAYEQYF. The CDR3 nucleotides read TGCGCCAGCAGCTGGGGGACGGCATACGAGCAGTACTTC. The chain uses TRBV5-1 and TRBJ2-7; D may be TRBD1 or TRBD2 (5 bases each). Trimming removed 3 bases from V and 4 bases from J, with 11 bases in between. Germline V lookup: CDR1 SGHRS, CDR2 YFSETQ. The CDR3 consists of 13 residues.

This rearrangement joins TRBV19 to TRBJ2-7, with D perhaps TRBD2 (6 bases). The CDR3 runs 15 residues. V was trimmed by 1 base and J by 3 bases, leaving 13 bases between them. Germline V gene data show CDR1 as LNHDA and CDR2 as SQIVND (reference sequence). The CDR3 spells CASSIGLGLDYEQYF. The CDR3 nucleotides are TGTGCCAGTAGTATAGGGTTGGGACTTGACTACGAGCAGTACTTC.

The J gene is TRBJ2-1, the V gene TRBV23-1; 8 bases are a match to TRBD2. TRBV23-1 is labeled an ORF, and its function is uncertain. This CDR3 is 16 amino acids long. J was trimmed by 3 bases and V by 4 bases; bases with no gene match: 8. CDR3 nucleotides: TGCGCCAGCAGTCTGTCCCAGCGGGAGTTCTACAATGAGCAGTTCTTC. Translating gives CASSLSQREFYNEQFF.

The chain links TRBV25-1 to TRBJ2-4; 11 bases agree with TRBD1. V was pared by 5 bases and J by 3 bases, with 12 bases of the junction left unmatched. This CDR3 has 18 amino acids. Germline V lookup: CDR1 MGHDK, CDR2 SYGVNS. The DNA for the CDR3 is TGTGCCAGCAGTCCGCGGACAGGGGGCTCATCAGGCAAAAACATTCAGTACTTC. This translates into CASSPRTGGSSGKNIQYF.

The CDR3: CASTRWGSNTEAFF. In DNA, the CDR3 is TGTGCCAGCACCCGTTGGGGGTCGAACACTGAAGCTTTCTTT. V usage is TRBV27 and J usage is TRBJ1-1, with D possibly being TRBD1 (5 bases). The germline gives CDR1 MNHEY, CDR2 SMNVEV (reference sequence). This CDR3 comprises 14 residues. Trimming removed 7 bases at V and 1 base at J, with 13 bases between.

The gene calls are TRBV14 and TRBJ2-6; perhaps D is TRBD1 or TRBD2 (5 bases each). Germline V gene lookup returns CDR1 SGHDN and CDR2 FVKESK. The CDR3 runs 15 residues. Trimming pared 7 bases from V and 3 bases from J, leaving 13 bases between. CDR3 nucleotide sequence: TGTGCCAGCACCCCACGGGGCCTTGGGGCCAACGTCCTGACTTTC. Translation: CASTPRGLGANVLTF.

This clone was seen many times. The gene calls are TRBV6-1 and TRBJ2-1; D might be TRBD2 (6 bases). The CDR3 consists of 15 residues. V was trimmed by 1 base and J by 8 bases, leaving 15 bases between them. CDR1 MNHNS and CDR2 SASEGT come from the germline V gene. This CDR3 is CASSEESGGRDEQFF. Written as DNA, the CDR3 is TGTGCCAGCAGTGAAGAAAGCGGAGGGCGGGATGAGCAGTTCTTC.

Here the CDR3 DNA reads TGCGCCAGCAGCCCCTTCTTCGCGGACCAGCCCCAGCATTTT. Its protein product is CASSPFFADQPQHF. The rearrangement links TRBV4-1 to TRBJ1-5, with D uncertain. From germline, CDR1 is MGHRA and CDR2 YSYEKL. V gave up 4 bases and J gave up 7 bases, with 14 bases separating them. The CDR3 spans 14 residues.

This clone was counted a single time. This chain uses TRBV28 with TRBJ2-7; D is possibly TRBD2 (6 bases). V was shortened by 7 bases and J by 1 base, with 20 bases between the two germline ends. CDR1 is MDHEN and CDR2 is SYDVKM in the germline V gene. The CDR3 has 16 residues. The CDR3 nucleotides are TGTGCCAGCACTCCCCTTGCCGGGGGTCGTTCCTACGAGCAGTACTTC. This translates into CASTPLAGGRSYEQYF. The full variable domain, in which reference TRBV28 and TRBJ2-7 provide the parts outside the CDR3, is DVKVTQSSRYLVKRTGEKVFLECVQDMDHENMFWYRQDPGLGLRLIYFSYDVKMKEKGDIPEGYSVSREKKERFSLILESASTNQTSMYLCASTPLAGGRSYEQYFGPGTRLTVT.

The chain employs TRBV7-3 and TRBJ1-1; no clear D. The CDR3 extends over 15 amino acids. In germline, CDR1 is SGHTA, CDR2 FQGTGA. V lost 2 bases and J lost 1, with 11 bases in between. CDR3 bases: TGTGCCAGCAGCTTATTAAGGGCCCAGAACACTGAAGCTTTCTTT. Its translation is CASSLLRAQNTEAFF.

The chain is built from TRBV5-1 and TRBJ2-2; D is unclear. CDR3 size: 13 residues. In germline, CDR1 is SGHRS, CDR2 YFSETQ. Trimming took 0 bases from V and 7 from J, leaving 7 bases between them. The DNA for the CDR3 is TGCGCCAGCAGCTTGGGAGTTAGCGGGGAGCTGTTTTTT. Protein: CASSLGVSGELFF.

The chain couples TRBV4-1 to TRBJ2-3; D possibly corresponds to TRBD1 (8 bases). The CDR3 spans 19 residues. V lost 1 base to trimming and J lost 4 bases, with 24 bases between them. The germline V gene encodes CDR1 MGHRA and CDR2 YSYEKL. CDR3 nucleotide sequence: TGCGCCAGCAGCCAAGCTCTAAGGGGTCACAGGGGGGGCCCAGATACGCAGTATTTT. Translation: CASSQALRGHRGGPDTQYF.

The V call is TRBV9, the J call TRBJ2-5; unclear D gene. V dropped 3 bases and J dropped 2 bases, with 8 bases sitting between them. Germline values: CDR1 SGDLS, CDR2 YYNGEE. CDR3 length: 13 amino acids. The CDR3 bases are TGTGCCAGCAGCGGCCACCCGCAAGAGACCCAGTACTTC. Amino acid sequence: CASSGHPQETQYF.

The V gene is TRBV5-1, the J gene TRBJ2-1, with D unclear. V lost 1 base and J lost 3, with 11 bases in between. CDR1 is SGHRS, CDR2 YFSETQ, per germline. This CDR3 spans 15 amino acids. CDR3 amino acids: CASSLFQNDYNEQFF. In nucleotides, the CDR3 is TGCGCCAGCAGCTTGTTTCAGAACGACTACAATGAGCAGTTCTTC.

The gene calls are TRBV6-5 and TRBJ1-1; D gene unclear. Germline values: CDR1 MNHEY, CDR2 SVGAGI. V was pared by 8 bases and J by 3 bases, with 16 bases between. The CDR3 spans 14 residues. For the CDR3, the DNA is TGTGCCAGCGGGCTGGGTGGCTGGGACACTGAAGCTTTCTTT. This encodes CASGLGGWDTEAFF.

The V and J genes are TRBV25-1 and TRBJ2-7; 10 nucleotides align to TRBD1. V was clipped by 1 base and J by 3 bases; unmatched bases: 3. This CDR3 has 15 amino acids. CDR1 MGHDK and CDR2 SYGVNS come from the germline V gene. The CDR3 region is CASSEWTGGDYEQYF. The CDR3 region has the DNA TGTGCCAGCAGTGAATGGACAGGGGGAGACTACGAGCAGTACTTC.

V gene TRBV28 combines with J gene TRBJ1-4; a weak D match, TRBD1 (6 bases). The germline V gene has CDR1 MDHEN and CDR2 SYDVKM. The CDR3 consists of 14 residues. Trimming removed 7 bases from V and 8 bases from J, with 17 bases in between. The CDR3 region is CASNGGGGYEKLFF. The CDR3 bases are TGTGCCAGCAATGGCGGGGGCGGTTACGAAAAACTGTTTTTT.

This rearrangement joins TRBV28 to TRBJ2-7; possibly TRBD1 or TRBD2 for D (6 bases each). This CDR3 contains 15 residues. Trimming removed 7 bases from V and 0 bases from J, with 16 bases in between. Germline CDR1 MDHEN, CDR2 SYDVKM. The CDR3 sequence: CASTQTGRSSYEQYF. DNA for the CDR3: TGTGCCAGCACACAAACAGGGAGGAGCTCCTACGAGCAGTACTTC.

This chain links TRBV14 with TRBJ2-7; possible D gene TRBD1, 5 bases. Trimming pared 4 bases from V and 2 bases from J, leaving 12 bases between. Germline V gives CDR1 SGHDN, CDR2 FVKESK. CDR3 length: 14 residues. CDR3 in DNA: TGTGCCAGCAGCCTTAGACAGTTTCCCTACGAGCAGTACTTC. It translates to CASSLRQFPYEQYF.

The gene calls are TRBV4-3 and TRBJ1-1; D gene unclear. The ends were cut back, 0 bases at V and 0 bases at J, with 8 bases in the middle. The CDR3 loop spans 15 amino acids. Germline CDR1 is LGHNA and CDR2 is YSLEER. The CDR3 DNA reads TGCGCCAGCAGCCAAGAACTGGCTTTGAACACTGAAGCTTTCTTT. Amino acid sequence: CASSQELALNTEAFF.

V gene TRBV7-3 combines with J gene TRBJ2-7, with TRBD1 identical over 7 bases. The CDR3 covers 14 residues. Germline V CDR1 and CDR2: SGHTA, FQGTGA. J gave up 2 bases and V 5 bases, and 6 bases lay outside the gene matches. In nucleotides, the CDR3 is TGTGCCAGCAGCAGACCGGGACAGCCCTACGAGCAGTACTTC. Its protein is CASSRPGQPYEQYF.

The CDR3 region has the DNA TGTGCCAGCAGCCTTCGGGCAACAGGGAAAGCTTTCTTT. It translates to CASSLRATGKAFF. The chain carries TRBV14 and TRBJ1-1; D perhaps matches TRBD1 (6 bases). V lost 4 bases to trimming and J lost 9 bases, with 15 bases between them. The germline CDR1 and CDR2 sequences are SGHDN and FVKESK. CDR3 length: 13 amino acids.